This T cell receptor (beta chain) was captured by sequencing in a study of Ad26.COV2.S vaccination and SARS-CoV-2 variants. Study in general: The COV1001 Ad26.COV2.S trial arm included the donor. Once, or twice with 56 days between doses, Ad26.COV2.S was given intramuscularly.

Clones were read by immunoSEQ multiplex PCR, and TCRdb kept only the in-frame ones, dropping some. The repertoire includes roughly 380,000 clones, about 88% of them detected once, and 3.3% sits in the top ten. Treatment here: about 20 received Ad26.COV2.S at low or high dose, single or two shots; 5 received placebo; per-sample allocation not given. Sampling was performed 63 days after the first vaccine or placebo injection. An adult donor aged 18-55 years was enrolled in Boston. This receptor was obtained from a person between 18 and 65 years old who received the Ad26.COV2.S COVID-19 vaccine or a placebo. The starting material was peripheral blood, obtained in a trial of Ad26.COV2.S vaccine versus placebo.

CDR3 DNA sequence: TGCGCCAGCAGCCGCAACTTTGGGGGAGATTACGAGCAGTACTTC. It encodes CASSRNFGGDYEQYF. This sequence joins TRBV4-1 and TRBJ2-7, with D possibly being TRBD1 or TRBD2 (5 bases each). The germline V gene has CDR1 MGHRA and CDR2 YSYEKL. The CDR3 runs 15 residues. V dropped 4 bases and J dropped 4 bases, with 17 bases sitting between them.